This T cell receptor (beta chain) appears in the sequencing data of a study of human T cells and chemical hapten exposure. TCRdb ran MiXCR on the RACE reads and lists one entry per CDR3 protein. The sample gives approximately 80,000 distinct CDR3 sequences, 14% of which show up once; about 4.6% is in the top ten. This clonotype was seen only a few times. Time point defined: pre-sensitization, week 0. Described treatment: therapeutic diphenylcyclopropenone sensitization with weekly scalp DPC. Blood draws preceded each patch test application. This clonotype was obtained from a woman in her fifties or sixties with alopecia areata. Some clones in this sample may be carry-over from other donors' samples. The material was whole blood, obtained in connection with sensitization to the hapten diphenylcyclopropenone (DPC).

The CDR3 bases are TGTGCCAGCAGTTTCGGTGACATTCAGTACTTC. It is translated as CASSFGDIQYF. This chain uses TRBV6-5 with TRBJ2-4; no clear D gene. The length of the CDR3 is 11 residues. The V end was cut by 4 bases, the J end by 8 bases, with 6 bases between. Germline V gene lookup returns CDR1 MNHEY and CDR2 SVGAGI.